This paragraph reports one TCR beta chain. Clones were sequenced by immunoSEQ multiplex PCR, and TCRdb holds only the in-frame ones, with some missing. This sample carries about 140,000 clones, 75% to 90% of them seen once, and the ten largest clones take around 10%. This entry is derived from a study of control samples from healthy donors and cancer patients. Losses at the gene ends were 6 bases for V and 4 bases for J; bases not matched to a gene: 17. In germline, CDR1 is MNHEY, CDR2 SMNVEV (reference sequence). The CDR3 is 18 amino acids. Material for sequencing was blood. The V and J genes are TRBV27 and TRBJ2-7; 11 positions match TRBD1. The sequence was collected from a woman aged 25 to 39 in good health. CDR3 nucleotides: TGTGCCAGCAGCCAAGGGGACAGGGGGTCCAGAATCATTTACGAGCAGTACTTC. This encodes CASSQGDRGSRIIYEQYF.